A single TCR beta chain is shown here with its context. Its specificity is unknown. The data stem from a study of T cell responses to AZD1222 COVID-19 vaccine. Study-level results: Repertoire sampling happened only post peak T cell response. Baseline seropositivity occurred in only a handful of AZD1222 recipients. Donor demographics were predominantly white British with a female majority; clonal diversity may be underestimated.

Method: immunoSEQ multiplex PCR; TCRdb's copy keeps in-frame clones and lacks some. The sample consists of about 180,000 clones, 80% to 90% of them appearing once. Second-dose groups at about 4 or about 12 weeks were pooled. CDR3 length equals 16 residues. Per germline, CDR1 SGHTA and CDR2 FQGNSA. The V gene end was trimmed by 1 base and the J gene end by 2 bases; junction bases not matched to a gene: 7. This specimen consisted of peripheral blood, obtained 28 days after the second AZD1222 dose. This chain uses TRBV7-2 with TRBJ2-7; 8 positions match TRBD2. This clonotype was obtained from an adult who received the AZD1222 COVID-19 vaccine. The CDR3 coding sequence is TGTGCCAGCAGCTTAGTTGGTAGCGGGGTTCCCTACGAGCAGTACTTC. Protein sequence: CASSLVGSGVPYEQYF. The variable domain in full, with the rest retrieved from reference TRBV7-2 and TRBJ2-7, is GAGVSQSPSNKVTEKGKDVELRCDPISGHTALYWYRQSLGQGLEFLIYFQGNSAPDKSGLPSDRFSAERTGGSVSTLTIQRTQQEDSAVYLCASSLVGSGVPYEQYFGPGTRLTVT.